This is a list of T cell receptor beta chains from one sample in a study of T cell repertoires in cytomegalovirus infection. From the reads, TCRdb called clonotypes with MiXCR, one entry per CDR3 protein. The data contain roughly 760,000 distinct CDR3 sequences, roughly 36% of them singletons. Specimen: PBMCs. The receptors come from a human donor in good health (CMV status not recorded). Some clones in this sample may be carry-over from other donors' samples. Each CDR3 is given with its conserved first and last residue. A D gene is named only where the DNA matches it firmly. Clone size is stated in some rows and not others, as once, few, many or a class when expanded.

V	D	J	size	DNA	CDR3
TRBV20-1	-	TRBJ2-1	-	TGCAGTGCTAGAGGCCTAGATACCCACTACAATGAGCAGTTGTTC	CSARGLDTHYNEQLF
TRBV7-2	TRBD2	TRBJ2-1	many	TGTGCCAGCAGCAAAAGACTAGCGGGGGGCCTGCGCAATGAGCAGTTCTTC	CASSKRLAGGLRNEQFF
TRBV7-8	-	TRBJ2-3	many	TGTGCCAGCAGCCCCACAGGAAGCCTCACAGATACGCAGTATTTT	CASSPTGSLTDTQYF
TRBV7-2	TRBD2	TRBJ2-1	-	TGTGCCAGCAGCTTAGGGTGGGGGAGGGTGGGTGGAAGCTCCTACAATGAGCAGTTCTTC	CASSLGWGRVGGSSYNEQFF
TRBV20-1	-	TRBJ1-6	few	TGCAGTGCTAACCAGGGGTTGGGGAATTCACCCCTCCACTTT	CSANQGLGNSPLHF
TRBV5-1	-	TRBJ1-2	-	TGCGCCAGCAGCTTGGCCATGGATGGCTACACCTTC	CASSLAMDGYTF
TRBV6-1	-	TRBJ1-2	few	TGTGCCAGCAGTCAGGGGACCTACTATGGCTACACCTTC	CASSQGTYYGYTF
TRBV12-3/TRBV12-4	TRBD2	TRBJ2-2	few	TGTGCCAGCACGGCAGCGGGAGATAACGGGGAGCTGTTTTTT	CASTAAGDNGELFF
TRBV6-1	-	TRBJ2-2	-	TGTGCCAGTTACCACCAACGGGTCGGGACCCACGGCGGGGAGCTGTTTTTT	CASYHQRVGTHGGELFF
TRBV7-2	TRBD1	TRBJ2-7	many	TGTGCCAGCAGCTTGGGACAGGGGGTCCAGACGGCTACGGTCGAGCAGTACTTC	CASSLGQGVQTATVEQYF
TRBV7-9	-	TRBJ2-7	few	TGTGCCAGCAGCCCTGGACAGCGCGGCGAGCAGTACTTC	CASSPGQRGEQYF
TRBV7-8	-	TRBJ2-5	many	TGTGCCAGCAGCTTAGCTTATGCCACGACCCAAGAGACCCAGTACTTC	CASSLAYATTQETQYF